The next 19 T cell receptor beta chains were all read from a single sample in a study of T cell responses to AZD1222 COVID-19 vaccine. The data were produced by immunoSEQ multiplex PCR, yet TCRdb's version contains in-frame clones alone and is incomplete. The table has 50,000 to 85,000 clones, around 79% seen once; the top ten hold about a quarter. The source material was peripheral blood, sampled on day 0 of MenACWY control vaccination. The receptors originated from an adult in good health.

This rearrangement joins TRBV20-1 to TRBJ1-2; D is ambiguous. The CDR3 is made up of 12 amino acids. CDR1 and CDR2 from the germline V gene are DFQATT and SNEGSKA (reference sequence). V was cut by 3 bases and J by 2 bases, with 7 bases left in between. For the CDR3, the DNA is TGCAGTGCTAGTCAACGGAACTATGGCTACACCTTC. It is translated as CSASQRNYGYTF.

The CDR3, as DNA: TGTGCCACCAGCAGTTCCGGGACAGGATACAATGAGCAGTTCTTC. The encoded protein is CATSSSGTGYNEQFF. This chain joins TRBV15 and TRBJ2-1; 8 bases are a match to TRBD1. This CDR3 has 15 residues. After removal of 3 bases from V and 4 bases from J, the junction contained 5 bases not matched to a gene. Germline V CDR1 and CDR2: LNHNV, YYDKDF (reference sequence).

This clone is a singleton in its sample. The genes are TRBV18 and TRBJ1-1, with D possibly TRBD1 on 6 matching bases. The CDR3 contains 16 residues. The germline V gene has CDR1 KGHSH and CDR2 LQKENI. Trimming pared 2 bases from V and 3 bases from J, leaving 16 bases between. CDR3 amino acids: CASSPTGSGYHTEAFF. The CDR3 DNA sequence: TGTGCCAGCTCACCAACAGGGTCGGGGTATCACACTGAAGCTTTCTTT.

This clone was counted only a few times. This chain uses TRBV6-2 or TRBV6-3 with TRBJ2-3; 15 bases are a match to TRBD2. The CDR3 is made up of 17 amino acids. Trimming took 4 bases from V and 2 from J; bases not matched to a gene: 4. CDR1 is MNHEY, CDR2 SVGEGT, per germline. The CDR3 is CASSSGLAGGDTDTQYF. The CDR3 coding sequence is TGTGCCAGCAGTTCGGGACTAGCGGGGGGTGACACAGATACGCAGTATTTT.

This clone was observed a handful of times. The rearrangement uses TRBV20-1 and TRBJ1-2; D uncertain. The CDR3 length is 11 residues. Trimming cost V 5 bases and J 7 bases, with 11 bases left between them. CDR1 DFQATT and CDR2 SNEGSKA come from the germline V gene (reference sequence). CDR3 residues: CSALGRSGYTF. In DNA, the CDR3 is TGCAGTGCTCTCGGACGATCTGGCTACACCTTC.

This chain links TRBV5-1 with TRBJ2-5, with D tentatively TRBD2 (5 bases). The germline CDR1 and CDR2 sequences are SGHRS and YFSETQ. Trimming took off 0 bases at V and 2 bases at J, with 8 bases between the two ends. This CDR3 contains 14 residues. CDR3 protein: CASSLGGFQETQYF. In DNA, the CDR3 is TGCGCCAGCAGCTTGGGAGGGTTTCAAGAGACCCAGTACTTC.

This clone appeared a few times. Here the CDR3 DNA reads TGTGCCAGCAGCGGGACACTCCAGTCTCGGGCTTTCTTT. It yields the protein CASSGTLQSRAFF. The chain carries TRBV6-5 and TRBJ1-1; D is possibly TRBD1 (6 bases). Germline CDR1 MNHEY, CDR2 SVGAGI. The V gene lost 6 bases and the J gene lost 11 bases, with 19 bases spanning the gap. The CDR3 is 13 residues long.

This clone has just one count. The chain employs TRBV29-1 and TRBJ1-2; a weak D match, TRBD1 (5 bases). Per germline, CDR1 SQVTM and CDR2 ANQGSEA. The CDR3 loop spans 13 amino acids. Between the trimmed V and J ends, which lost 0 bases and 8 bases, there was a span of 13 bases. CDR3 sequence reads: CSVEESRGNGYTF. CDR3 in DNA: TGCAGCGTTGAAGAATCAAGGGGCAACGGCTACACCTTC.

The V and J genes are TRBV19 and TRBJ2-1, with D uncertain. CDR3 length: 11 amino acids. Germline CDR1 LNHDA, CDR2 SQIVND (reference sequence). V lost 6 bases, J lost 2 bases, and 2 bases lay in between. DNA of the CDR3: TGTGCCAGTAGCGCCTACAATGAGCAGTTCTTC. Residues: CASSAYNEQFF.

The J gene is TRBJ2-7, the V gene TRBV2; 7 bases are shared with TRBD1. V was clipped by 3 bases and J by 2 bases; unmatched bases: 7. The CDR3 totals 15 residues. Germline V lookup: CDR1 SNHLY, CDR2 FYNNEI. For the CDR3, the DNA is TGTGCCAGCAGTGACGGGACAGTGAGGCCCTACGAGCAGTACTTC. It encodes CASSDGTVRPYEQYF.

This chain uses TRBV15 with TRBJ1-4; D remains ambiguous. CDR1 LNHNV and CDR2 YYDKDF come from the germline V gene (reference sequence). This CDR3 contains 13 residues. V dropped 1 base and J dropped 7 bases, with 7 bases sitting between them. In DNA, the CDR3 is TGTGCCACCAGCAGAGGCCTCGCTGAAAAACTGTTTTTT. Its translation: CATSRGLAEKLFF.

The genes are TRBV6-2 or TRBV6-3 and TRBJ2-1; 11 bases map to TRBD2. Germline trimming cut 5 bases from V and 5 bases from J; bases unmatched to any gene: 8. The CDR3 length is 16 residues. CDR1 and CDR2 from the germline V gene are MNHEY and SVGEGT. This chain's CDR3 is CASSLRTSGQNNEQFF. Written as DNA, the CDR3 is TGTGCCAGCAGTCTCCGGACTAGCGGGCAAAACAATGAGCAGTTCTTC.

The J gene is TRBJ1-1, the V gene TRBV25-1, with TRBD1 identical over 7 bases. The CDR3 runs 13 residues. The J segment lost 3 bases and the V segment lost 3 bases, leaving 1 base of the junction unmatched. CDR1 MGHDK and CDR2 SYGVNS come from the germline V gene. The CDR3 spells CASSDDRDTEAFF. The CDR3 region has the DNA TGTGCCAGCAGTGATGACAGGGACACTGAAGCTTTCTTT.

The rearrangement joins TRBV10-3 to TRBJ1-4, with 8 bases that match TRBD1. Trimming at V came to 2 bases and at J to 7 bases, leaving 6 bases not matched to a gene. CDR3 length equals 15 residues. CDR1 is ENHRY, CDR2 SYGVKD, per germline. The CDR3 loop reads CAISEQDRGTEKLFF. The CDR3 nucleotides read TGTGCCATCAGTGAGCAAGACAGGGGAACTGAAAAACTGTTTTTT.

About this clone: Relative to the germline gene, one junction end is altered; a read error may explain this. The rearrangement joins TRBV3-1 (or the pseudogene TRBV3-2) to TRBJ1-1; possibly TRBD1 for D (5 bases). The CDR3 spans 11 residues. The V gene's germline CDR1 is LGHDT and CDR2 YNNKEL (reference sequence). The CDR3 coding sequence is TGTGCCAGCAGCCAAGGCCCGGGGCCGATTTTT. Translated: CASSQGPGPIF.

The chain recombines TRBV4-1 with TRBJ1-1; 10 bases map to TRBD1. CDR1 MGHRA and CDR2 YSYEKL come from the germline V gene. The V segment lost 3 bases and the J segment 5 bases; nucleotides outside the gene matches: 6. CDR3 length equals 15 residues. CDR3 in amino acids: CASSQRQGAGTEAFF. CDR3 sequence (DNA): TGCGCCAGCAGCCAGAGACAGGGGGCTGGTACTGAAGCTTTCTTT.

The chain combines TRBV18 with TRBJ1-3; D gene uncertain. CDR3 length: 16 residues. V lost 2 bases and J lost 0, with 11 bases in between. Germline CDR1 is KGHSH and CDR2 is LQKENI. The CDR3 sequence: CASSPVHSHSGNTIYF. The CDR3 nucleotides are TGTGCCAGCTCACCAGTACACTCTCACTCTGGAAACACCATATATTTT.

This chain joins TRBV2 and TRBJ1-6, with D possibly being TRBD1 (6 bases). This CDR3 is 15 amino acids long. Germline CDR1 reads SNHLY; CDR2 reads FYNNEI. Trimming took off 6 bases at V and 2 bases at J, with 11 bases between the two ends. The CDR3 coding sequence is TGTGCCAGCAGCGAGGACAGAACCTATAATTCACCCCTCCACTTT. Protein: CASSEDRTYNSPLHF. The whole variable domain, filled in from reference TRBV2 and TRBJ1-6, reads EPEVTQTPSHQVTQMGQEVILRCVPISNHLYFYWYRQILGQKVEFLVSFYNNEISEKSEIFDDQFSVERPDGSNFTLKIRSTKLEDSAMYFCASSEDRTYNSPLHFGNGTRLTVT.

The chain links TRBV6-2 or TRBV6-3 to TRBJ1-6; no clear D. The CDR3 loop spans 14 amino acids. The V and J ends lost 5 bases and 5 bases respectively, with 10 bases between them. Per the germline V gene, CDR1 is MNHEY and CDR2 is SVGEGT. CDR3 protein: CASSLQANNSPLHF. In nucleotides, the CDR3 is TGTGCCAGCAGTCTTCAGGCGAATAATTCACCCCTCCACTTT.